The source of this T cell receptor beta chain is a study of blood T cell repertoires in COVID-19. Study-level information: Sample material is recorded as cDNA or gDNA derived from T cells, B-cell-depleted T cells, or PBMCs.

The authors' processing: Reference gene primer amplification in the assay estimated nucleated cell counts. Using immunoSEQ multiplex PCR, the repertoire was profiled, and TCRdb retains in-frame clones only, with some absent. V and J calls and clone size are copied from that table; D and trimming were computed from the DNA. There are about 220,000 clones in the sample; approximately 78% occur only once, and 5.2% lies in the top ten. Seattle-derived patients entered the study during active infection and were followed longitudinally. CDR3 size: 16 residues. Germline-derived CDR1 and CDR2 are SGHTA and FQGNSA. The V and J ends lost 4 bases and 5 bases, in that order; junction bases with no gene match: 10.

The rearrangement links TRBV7-2 to TRBJ2-2; 7 bases line up with TRBD2. This sequence originates from a woman between 70 and 85 years old with COVID-19, enrolled during active disease. The specimen was peripheral blood. The CDR3 protein is CASSSGRGEKTGELFF. The CDR3 DNA is TGTGCCAGCAGCTCAGGGAGGGGCGAAAAAACCGGGGAGCTGTTTTTT.